This T cell receptor beta chain comes out of a study of cytomegalovirus exposure and HLA in healthy donors. Overall study findings and caveats: Common viral pathogens seemed to be connected with several of the most significant clusters, according to a later analysis. The study listed approximately 160 cytomegalovirus-associated TCR beta chains. With later analysis, a missense DCLRE1C variant became linked to TCR beta V- and J-gene trimming. TCR beta chains associated with HLA were, in a later analysis, more clonally expanded than equally common others.

Germline V gene sequence: CDR1 WSHSY, CDR2 SAAADI. Trimming cost V 3 bases and J 1 base, with 17 bases left between them. The CDR3 spans 17 residues. For this clone: What it binds is unknown.

With 60 Vbeta and 13 Jbeta primers, the PCR was carried out. The assay was immunoSEQ multiplex PCR, and TCRdb's table has in-frame clones only and misses some. The table records about 120,000 clones, about 60% of them present only once. The sequenced sample consisted of PBMCs. This clonotype originated in a man between 40 and 49 years old in good health and CMV-seropositive. The genes are TRBV10-2 and TRBJ2-3; TRBD1 might be the D (5 bases). CDR3 residues: CASSDSQGRVGTDTQYF. CDR3 nucleotides: TGCGCCAGCAGTGATTCCCAGGGTCGGGTGGGCACAGATACGCAGTATTTT.